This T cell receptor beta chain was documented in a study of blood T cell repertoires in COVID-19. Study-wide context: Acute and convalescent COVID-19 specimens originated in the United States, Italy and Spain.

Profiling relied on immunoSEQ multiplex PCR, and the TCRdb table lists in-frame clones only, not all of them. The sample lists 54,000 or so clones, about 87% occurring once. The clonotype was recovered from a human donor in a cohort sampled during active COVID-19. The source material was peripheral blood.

The CDR3: CASSFAPGAGANVLTF. The CDR3 region has the DNA TGTGCCAGCAGTTTCGCACCGGGGGCTGGGGCCAACGTCCTGACTTTC. This chain links TRBV6-6 with TRBJ2-6; perhaps TRBD2 as D (6 bases). Germline loops: CDR1 MNHNY, CDR2 SVGAGI (reference sequence). V was trimmed by 4 bases and J by 2 bases, leaving 12 bases between them. The CDR3 covers 16 residues.